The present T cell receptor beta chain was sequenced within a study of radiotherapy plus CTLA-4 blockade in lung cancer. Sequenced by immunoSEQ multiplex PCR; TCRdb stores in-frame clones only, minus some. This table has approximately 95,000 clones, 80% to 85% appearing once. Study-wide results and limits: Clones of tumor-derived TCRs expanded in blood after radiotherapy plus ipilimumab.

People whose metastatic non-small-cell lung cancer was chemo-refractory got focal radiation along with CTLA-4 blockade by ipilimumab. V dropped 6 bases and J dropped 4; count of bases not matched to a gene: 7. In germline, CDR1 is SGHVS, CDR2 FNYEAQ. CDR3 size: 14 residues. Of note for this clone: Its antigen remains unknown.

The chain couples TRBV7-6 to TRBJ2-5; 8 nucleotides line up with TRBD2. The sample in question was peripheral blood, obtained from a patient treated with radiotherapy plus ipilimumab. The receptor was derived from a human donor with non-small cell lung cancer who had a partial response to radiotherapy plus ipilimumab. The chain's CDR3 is CASSISGGGETQYF. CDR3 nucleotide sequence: TGTGCCAGCAGTATAAGCGGGGGCGGAGAGACCCAGTACTTC.